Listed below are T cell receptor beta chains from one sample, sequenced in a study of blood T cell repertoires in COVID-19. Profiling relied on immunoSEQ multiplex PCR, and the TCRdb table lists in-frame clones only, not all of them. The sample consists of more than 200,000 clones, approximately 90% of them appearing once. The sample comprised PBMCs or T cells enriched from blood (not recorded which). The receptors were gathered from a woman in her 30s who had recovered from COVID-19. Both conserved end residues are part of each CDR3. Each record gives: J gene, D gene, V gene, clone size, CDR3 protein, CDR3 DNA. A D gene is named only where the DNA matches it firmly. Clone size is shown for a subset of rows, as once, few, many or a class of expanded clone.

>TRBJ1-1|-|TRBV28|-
CASRSQNEAFF
TGTGCCAGCAGGTCCCAAAATGAGGCTTTCTTT
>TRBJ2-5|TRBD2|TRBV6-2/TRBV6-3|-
CASSYGLAGVILETQYF
TGTGCCAGCAGTTACGGGCTAGCGGGAGTCATTTTGGAGACCCAGTACTTC
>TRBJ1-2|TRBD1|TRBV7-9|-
CASSQRTGGNGYTF
TGTGCCAGCAGCCAACGGACAGGGGGCAATGGCTACACCTTC
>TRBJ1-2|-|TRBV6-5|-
CASSQTRGGYTF
TGTGCCAGCAGCCAGACCAGGGGAGGCTACACCTTC
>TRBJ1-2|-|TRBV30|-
CAWSVRSGNYGYTF
TGTGCCTGGAGTGTTAGGTCAGGAAACTATGGCTACACCTTC
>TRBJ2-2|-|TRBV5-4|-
CASSSPLVGGNTGELFF
TGTGCCAGCAGCTCACCTCTCGTGGGAGGGAACACCGGGGAGCTGTTTTTT
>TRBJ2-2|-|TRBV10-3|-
CATQPTSGAGELFF
TGTGCCACCCAGCCTACTAGTGGTGCCGGGGAGCTGTTTTTT
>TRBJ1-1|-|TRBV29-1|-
CSVEGSSAEAFF
TGCAGCGTTGAGGGGAGTAGCGCTGAAGCTTTCTTT
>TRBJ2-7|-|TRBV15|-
CATSRGGQGGFEQYF
TGTGCCACCAGCAGAGGTGGGCAGGGTGGGTTCGAGCAGTACTTC
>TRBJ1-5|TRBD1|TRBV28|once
CASRRDRLNQPQHF
TGTGCCAGCAGACGGGACAGACTAAATCAGCCCCAGCATTTT
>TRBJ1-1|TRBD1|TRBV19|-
CASSLGTGFSTEAFF
TGTGCCAGTTCTCTCGGGACAGGCTTCTCCACTGAAGCTTTCTTT
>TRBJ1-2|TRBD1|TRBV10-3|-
CAISPSQGASYGYTF
TGTGCCATCAGTCCATCACAGGGGGCTTCATATGGCTACACCTTC
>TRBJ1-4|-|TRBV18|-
CASSPGRLGAGNPEKLFF
TGTGCCAGCTCACCGGGGCGGCTAGGTGCAGGCAACCCAGAAAAACTGTTTTTT
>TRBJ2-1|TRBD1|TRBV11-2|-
CASSPDRVQQFF
TGTGCCAGCAGCCCAGACAGGGTACAGCAGTTCTTC
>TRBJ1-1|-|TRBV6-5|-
CASRPPGARNTEAFF
TGTGCCAGCAGACCCCCCGGAGCGAGGAACACTGAAGCTTTCTTT
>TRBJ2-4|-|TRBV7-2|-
CASSWENPEGWNIQYF
TGTGCCAGCAGCTGGGAAAACCCGGAGGGCTGGAACATTCAGTACTTC
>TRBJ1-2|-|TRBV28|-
CASSLGDNRNYGYTF
TGTGCCAGCAGTTTAGGTGACAACCGAAACTATGGCTACACCTTC
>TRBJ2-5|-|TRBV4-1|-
CASSQDAREETQYF
TGCGCCAGCAGCCAAGATGCGAGAGAAGAGACCCAGTACTTC
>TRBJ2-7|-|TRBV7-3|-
CASSITGGEPSYEQYF
TGTGCCAGCAGCATAACAGGGGGGGAGCCTTCCTACGAGCAGTACTTC
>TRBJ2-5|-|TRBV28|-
CASKPGGFQETQYF
TGTGCCAGCAAACCGGGGGGCTTCCAAGAGACCCAGTACTTC
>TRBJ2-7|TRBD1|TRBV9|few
CASSTSGTGWREQYF
TGTGCCAGCAGCACATCCGGGACAGGTTGGAGGGAGCAGTACTTC
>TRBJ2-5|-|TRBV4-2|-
CASSQSMGEVTQYF
TGTGCCAGCAGCCAATCTATGGGGGAGGTGACCCAGTACTTC
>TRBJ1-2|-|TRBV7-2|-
CASSLSGVNYGYTF
TGTGCCAGCAGCTTAAGCGGGGTTAACTATGGCTACACCTTC
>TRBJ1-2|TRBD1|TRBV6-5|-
CASSLRTGFNYGYTF
TGTGCCAGCAGTCTACGGACAGGTTTTAACTATGGCTACACCTTC
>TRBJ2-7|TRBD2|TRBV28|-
CATTLSGSSYEQYF
TGTGCCACCACCTTAAGCGGGAGCTCCTACGAGCAGTACTTC
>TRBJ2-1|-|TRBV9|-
CASSVNLGLYNEQFF
TGTGCCAGCAGCGTAAATTTGGGACTTTACAATGAGCAGTTCTTC
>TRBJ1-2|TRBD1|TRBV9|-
CASSARDREGYTF
TGTGCCAGCAGCGCCCGGGACAGAGAAGGCTACACCTTC
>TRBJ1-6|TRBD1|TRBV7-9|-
CASSQQGNSPLHF
TGTGCCAGCAGCCAACAGGGGAATTCACCCCTCCACTTT
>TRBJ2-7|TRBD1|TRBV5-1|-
CASSMGQGPSYEQYF
TGCGCCAGCAGCATGGGACAGGGGCCATCCTACGAGCAGTACTTC
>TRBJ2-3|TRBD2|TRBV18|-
CASSPPTSGRADTQYF
TGTGCCAGCTCACCCCCGACTAGCGGGAGGGCAGATACGCAGTATTTT
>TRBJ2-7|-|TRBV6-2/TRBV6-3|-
CASSFLLTRVAAYEQYF
TGTGCCAGCAGTTTTCTTCTTACTAGGGTTGCTGCCTACGAGCAGTACTTC
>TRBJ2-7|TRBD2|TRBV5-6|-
CASSLVGLAGGLEQYF
TGTGCCAGCAGCTTGGTGGGTCTAGCGGGAGGTCTCGAGCAGTACTTC
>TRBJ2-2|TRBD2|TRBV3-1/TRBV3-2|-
CASSQDIGLAGGATGELFF
TGTGCCAGCAGCCAAGATATCGGACTAGCGGGAGGGGCCACCGGGGAGCTGTTTTTT
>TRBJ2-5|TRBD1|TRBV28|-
CASSSGTGGFQETQYF
TGTGCCAGCAGTTCCGGGACAGGGGGTTTCCAAGAGACCCAGTACTTC
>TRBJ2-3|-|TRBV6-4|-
CASSETGSTDTQYF
TGTGCCAGCAGTGAGACGGGGAGCACAGATACGCAGTATTTT
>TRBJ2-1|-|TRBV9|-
CASSERSVSSYNEQFF
TGTGCCAGCAGCGAGCGTAGCGTAAGCTCCTACAATGAGCAGTTCTTC
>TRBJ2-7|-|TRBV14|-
CASSLGVGQGLNF
TGTGCCAGCAGCTTGGGCGTGGGCCAGGGGTTGAACTTC
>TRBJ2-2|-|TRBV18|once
CASSSTPGTANTGELFF
TGTGCCAGCTCATCGACTCCCGGGACTGCGAACACCGGGGAGCTGTTTTTT
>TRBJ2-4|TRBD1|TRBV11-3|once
CASSLGDRGMDDIQYF
TGTGCCAGCAGCTTAGGGGACAGGGGGATGGATGACATTCAGTACTTC
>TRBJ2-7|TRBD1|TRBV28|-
CASLRDSDYEQYF
TGTGCCAGCCTCCGGGACAGCGACTACGAGCAGTACTTC
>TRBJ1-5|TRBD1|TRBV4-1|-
CASSQDSQGVGNQPQHF
TGCGCCAGCAGCCAAGACTCCCAGGGGGTGGGCAATCAGCCCCAGCATTTT
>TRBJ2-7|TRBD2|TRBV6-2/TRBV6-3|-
CASSYRSGRGLAHYEQYF
TGTGCCAGCAGTTACCGCTCCGGGCGGGGACTAGCCCACTACGAGCAGTACTTC
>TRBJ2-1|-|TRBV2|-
CASTFRGSYNEQFF
TGTGCCAGCACTTTTCGGGGTTCCTACAATGAGCAGTTCTTC
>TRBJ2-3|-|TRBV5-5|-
CASSSRDIHTDTQYF
TGTGCCAGCAGCTCCCGGGACATTCACACAGATACGCAGTATTTT
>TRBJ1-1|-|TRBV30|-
CAAAVGVVAFF
TGTGCCGCGGCCGTCGGAGTGGTAGCTTTCTTT
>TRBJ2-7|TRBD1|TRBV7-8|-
CASSLGQGAVLPYEQYF
TGTGCCAGCAGCTTAGGACAGGGGGCAGTCCTCCCCTACGAGCAGTACTTC
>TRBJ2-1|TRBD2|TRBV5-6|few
CASSPRTSGRGNEQFF
TGTGCCAGCAGCCCCCGGACTAGCGGGAGAGGTAATGAGCAGTTCTTC
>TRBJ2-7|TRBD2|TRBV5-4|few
CASRSGRANEQYF
TGTGCCAGCCGTAGCGGGAGGGCCAACGAGCAGTACTTC
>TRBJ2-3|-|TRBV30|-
CAWSPGSPDTQYF
TGTGCCTGGAGTCCAGGGTCCCCAGATACGCAGTATTTT
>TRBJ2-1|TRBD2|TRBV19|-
CASRTLAGGKHNEQFF
TGTGCCAGTAGGACACTAGCGGGAGGGAAACACAATGAGCAGTTCTTC
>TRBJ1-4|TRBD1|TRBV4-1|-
CASSLSGDRKNEKLFF
TGCGCCAGCAGCCTCTCCGGGGACAGAAAAAATGAAAAACTGTTTTTT
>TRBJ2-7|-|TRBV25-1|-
CASSEPGVYEQYF
TGTGCCAGCAGTGAGCCGGGAGTCTACGAGCAGTACTTC